The entry below describes one T cell receptor (beta chain). Its antigen is still unknown. No qualities accompany the bases; no much larger clone lies one base away. This record comes from a study of OX40 agonist ivuxolimab in advanced cancers. With regard to the full study: The costimulatory receptor OX40 (CD134) was targeted by ivuxolimab, a fully human IgG2 agonistic monoclonal antibody. Prior anti-PD-1, anti-PD-L1 or anti-CTLA-4 therapy was permitted, and less than 45% of dose-escalation patients had received checkpoint inhibitors. The point of sequencing TCRbeta in the periphery was to test whether ivuxolimab changed TCR sequence diversity and drove clonal T-cell expansion. Of the approximately 54 dose-escalation patients, hepatocellular carcinoma was present in about 20, melanoma in roughly 15, renal cell carcinoma in 9 and head and neck cancer in 9. Intravenous ivuxolimab was administered to patients every 2 weeks at six dose levels: 0.01, 0.1, 0.3, 1.5, 3 and 10 mg/kg. Three dose-escalation patients achieved partial responses, one with hepatocellular carcinoma and two with cutaneous melanoma. A male proportion of around 81% and a mean age of 60 years, ranging from 23 to 79, were recorded for the dose-escalation cohort. The paper reports the monotherapy dose-escalation portion (N = 52 patients) of the phase I ivuxolimab trial. Overall results and qualifications from the work: After ivuxolimab, more expanded clones were found on average in CD8+ T cells than in CD4+ T cells. Partial responders in the 0.1-3.0 mg/kg groups had among the lowest normalized peripheral clonal expansion, especially among CD8+ T cells. The antigen specificity of the clonally expanded peripheral T cells was not determined. Low levels of normalized T-cell clonal expansion were also seen in some nonresponding patients. At doses from 0.1 to 3.0 mg/kg, clonal expansion was seen in both CD4+ and CD8+ blood T cells between baseline and week 6.

Genomic DNA was extracted from sorted cells for sequencing of the TCRbeta CDR3 region. TCRbeta CDR3 regions were sequenced using the immunoSEQ Assay. Imported from immuneACCESS, the table was reduced by TCRdb to in-frame sequences with V and J called. These copies leave out some clones; in studies compared against another copy, an unresolved V gene accounts for under half, and the cause of the remainder is not known. Counted in this sample were 67,000 or so clones; 85% of them appeared once. The ten biggest clones cover 3.7% of the sample. Patients with a history of autoimmune disease or receiving systemic immunosuppression were excluded from the trial. Peripheral blood for TCR sequencing was drawn from every dose cohort at baseline, at cycle 4 day 1 and at cycle 7 day 1. The samples were taken from a phase I, first-in-human, multicenter, open-label dose-escalation trial of ivuxolimab. Adults with locally advanced or metastatic melanoma, renal cell carcinoma, hepatocellular carcinoma or head and neck squamous cell carcinoma were enrolled in the trial. Before TCR sequencing, CD4+ T cells and CD8+ T cells from peripheral blood were sorted into separate populations.

V is trimmed back by 6 bases and J by 2 bases, and the junction contains 8 bases that no gene match accounts for. CDR1 and CDR2, looked up from the germline V gene, are MDHEN and SYDVKM. The CDR3 runs 15 residues from the cysteine to the phenylalanine. The entry retains the CDR3 DNA only, 45 bases that are in frame from base 1. The chain is made from TRBV28 and TRBJ2-7, and 9 junction bases match TRBD2. The sample consisted of CD4+ or CD8+ T cells sorted from blood, taken in a trial of the OX40 agonist ivuxolimab. The clonotype comes from an adult with an advanced solid tumor such as melanoma, head and neck, liver or kidney cancer. The CDR3 protein is CASSLVAGEPYEQYF. In nucleotide form, the sequence is TGTGCCAGCAGCCTAGTAGCGGGAGAGCCCTACGAGCAGTACTTC.